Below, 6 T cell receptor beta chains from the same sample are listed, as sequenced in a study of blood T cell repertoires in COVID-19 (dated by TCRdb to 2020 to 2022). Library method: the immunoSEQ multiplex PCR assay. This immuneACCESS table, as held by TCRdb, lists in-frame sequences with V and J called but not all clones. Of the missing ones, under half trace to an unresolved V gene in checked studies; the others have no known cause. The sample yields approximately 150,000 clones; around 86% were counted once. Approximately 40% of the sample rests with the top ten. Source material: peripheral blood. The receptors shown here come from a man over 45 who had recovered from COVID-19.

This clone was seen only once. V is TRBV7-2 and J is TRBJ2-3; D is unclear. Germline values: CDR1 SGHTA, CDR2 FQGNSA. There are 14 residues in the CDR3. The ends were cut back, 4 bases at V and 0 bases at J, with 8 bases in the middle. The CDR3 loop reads CASSYSPSTDTQYF. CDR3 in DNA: TGTGCCAGCAGCTACTCCCCTAGCACAGATACGCAGTATTTT. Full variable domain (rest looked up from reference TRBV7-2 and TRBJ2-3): GAGVSQSPSNKVTEKGKDVELRCDPISGHTALYWYRQSLGQGLEFLIYFQGNSAPDKSGLPSDRFSAERTGGSVSTLTIQRTQQEDSAVYLCASSYSPSTDTQYFGPGTRLTVL.

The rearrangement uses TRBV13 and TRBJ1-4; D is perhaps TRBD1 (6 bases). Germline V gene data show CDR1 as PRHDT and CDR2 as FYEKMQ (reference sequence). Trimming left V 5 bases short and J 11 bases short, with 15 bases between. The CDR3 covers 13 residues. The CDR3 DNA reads TGTGCCAGCAGCCGAATCGGGGGGGGCAAACTGTTTTTT. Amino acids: CASSRIGGGKLFF.

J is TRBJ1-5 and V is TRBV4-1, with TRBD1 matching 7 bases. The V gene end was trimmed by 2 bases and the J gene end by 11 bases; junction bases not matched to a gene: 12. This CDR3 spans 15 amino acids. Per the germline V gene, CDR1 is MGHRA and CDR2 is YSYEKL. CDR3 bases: TGCGCCAGCAGCCAAAGAGGACAGGACGTTCTAGCCCAGCATTTT. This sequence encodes CASSQRGQDVLAQHF.

The CDR3 is CSVEDHERDTEAFF. The CDR3 DNA follows: TGCAGCGTTGAAGATCATGAGCGGGACACTGAAGCTTTCTTT. The chain joins TRBV29-1 to TRBJ1-1; D is undetermined. This CDR3 spans 14 amino acids. V lost 0 bases, J lost 3 bases, and 11 bases lay in between. Looked up from germline, CDR1 is SQVTM and CDR2 is ANQGSEA.

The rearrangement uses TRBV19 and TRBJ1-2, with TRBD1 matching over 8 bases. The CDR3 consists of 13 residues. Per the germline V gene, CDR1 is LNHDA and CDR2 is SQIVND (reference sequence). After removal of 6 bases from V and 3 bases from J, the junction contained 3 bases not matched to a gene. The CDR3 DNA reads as TGTGCCAGTAGCAAGGACAGGGACTATGGCTACACCTTC. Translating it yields CASSKDRDYGYTF.

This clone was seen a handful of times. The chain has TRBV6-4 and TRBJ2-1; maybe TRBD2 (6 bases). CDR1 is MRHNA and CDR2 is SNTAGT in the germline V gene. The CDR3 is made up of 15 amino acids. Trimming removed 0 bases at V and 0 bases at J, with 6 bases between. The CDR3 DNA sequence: TGTGCCAGCAGTGACTCTAGCGGCTCCTACAATGAGCAGTTCTTC. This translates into CASSDSSGSYNEQFF.